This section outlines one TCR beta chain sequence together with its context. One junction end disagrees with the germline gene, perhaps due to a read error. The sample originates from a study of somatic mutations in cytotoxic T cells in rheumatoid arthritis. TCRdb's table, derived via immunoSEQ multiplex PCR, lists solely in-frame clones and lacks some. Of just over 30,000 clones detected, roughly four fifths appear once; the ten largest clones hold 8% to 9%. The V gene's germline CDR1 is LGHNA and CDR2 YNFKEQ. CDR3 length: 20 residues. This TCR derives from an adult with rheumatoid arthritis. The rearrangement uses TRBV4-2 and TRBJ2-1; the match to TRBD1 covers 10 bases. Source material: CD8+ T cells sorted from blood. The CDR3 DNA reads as TGTGCCAGCAGCCAATTCCGGGACAGGGGTGACCCATCGGGGTACAGTGAGCAGTTCTTC. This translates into CASSQFRDRGDPSGYSEQFF.